This T cell receptor beta chain was captured by sequencing in a study of CXCR3-negative and CXCR3-positive naive CD8 T cells. The authors prepared UMI-labeled TRB cDNA libraries by 5' RACE. Following a re-call of the 5' RACE reads, TCRdb has one entry per CDR3 protein and lacks DNA. The data include 3,800 or so distinct CDR3 sequences; the top ten clones carry less than 2%. The CDR3 sequence is 13 residues long. Germline CDR1 SNHLY, CDR2 FYNNEI. In terms of frequency, this clonotype is medium-sized. Sequencing was carried out using naive CXCR3- CD8+ T cells from blood. As to subset: CD45RO-CCR7+CD27+CD95- naive CD8+ T cells lacking CXCR3 (TNR3-). This receptor was identified in a human donor in good health. Some clones in this sample may be carry-over from other donors' samples. This chain uses TRBV2 with TRBJ2-7; TCRdb's D gene call, TRBD2, goes unchecked for lack of DNA. This chain's CDR3 is CASTPGSTYEQYF.